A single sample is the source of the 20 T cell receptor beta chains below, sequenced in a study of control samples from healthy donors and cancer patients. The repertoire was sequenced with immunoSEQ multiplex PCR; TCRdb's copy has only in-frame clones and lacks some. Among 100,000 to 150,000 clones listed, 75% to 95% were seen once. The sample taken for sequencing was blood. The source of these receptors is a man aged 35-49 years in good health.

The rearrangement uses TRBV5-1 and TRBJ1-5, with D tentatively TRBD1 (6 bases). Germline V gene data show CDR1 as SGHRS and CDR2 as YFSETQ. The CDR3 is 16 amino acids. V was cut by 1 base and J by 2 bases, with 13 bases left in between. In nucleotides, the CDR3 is TGCGCCAGCAGCTTGACAGGGAGTCATGGCAATCAGCCCCAGCATTTT. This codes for CASSLTGSHGNQPQHF.

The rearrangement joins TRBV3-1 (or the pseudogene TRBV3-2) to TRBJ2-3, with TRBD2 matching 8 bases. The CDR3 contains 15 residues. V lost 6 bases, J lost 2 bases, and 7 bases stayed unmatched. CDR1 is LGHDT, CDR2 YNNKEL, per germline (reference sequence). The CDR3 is CASRPSGGYTDTQYF. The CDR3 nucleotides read TGTGCCAGCAGACCAAGCGGGGGTTACACAGATACGCAGTATTTT.

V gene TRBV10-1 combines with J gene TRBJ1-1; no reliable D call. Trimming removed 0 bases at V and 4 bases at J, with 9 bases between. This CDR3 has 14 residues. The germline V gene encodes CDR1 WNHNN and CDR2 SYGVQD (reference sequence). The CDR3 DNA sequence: TGCGCCAGCAGTGAGTCGAAGGCAACCACTGAAGCTTTCTTT. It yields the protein CASSESKATTEAFF.

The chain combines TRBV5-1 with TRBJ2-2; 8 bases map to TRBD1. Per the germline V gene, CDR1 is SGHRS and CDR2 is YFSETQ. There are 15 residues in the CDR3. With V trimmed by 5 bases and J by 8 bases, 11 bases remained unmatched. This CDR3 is CASRGTGHGAGELFF. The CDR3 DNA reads TGCGCCAGCAGAGGGACAGGCCACGGGGCGGGGGAGCTGTTTTTT.

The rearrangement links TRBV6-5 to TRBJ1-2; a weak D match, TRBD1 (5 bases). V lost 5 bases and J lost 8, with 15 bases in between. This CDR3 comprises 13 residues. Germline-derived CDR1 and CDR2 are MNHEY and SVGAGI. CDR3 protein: CASSTRDSRGYTF. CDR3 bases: TGTGCCAGCAGTACCCGGGACTCGCGAGGCTACACCTTC.

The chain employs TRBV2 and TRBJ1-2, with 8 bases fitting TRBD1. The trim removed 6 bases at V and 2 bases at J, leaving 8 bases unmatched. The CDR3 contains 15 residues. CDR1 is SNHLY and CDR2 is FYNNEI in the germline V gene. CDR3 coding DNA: TGTGCCAGCAGCCCAGGGGGCCATGGCAACTATGGCTACACCTTC. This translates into CASSPGGHGNYGYTF.

The CDR3 loop is CASRSTGYEQYF. The CDR3 DNA is TGTGCCAGCCGAAGCACTGGATACGAGCAGTACTTC. J is TRBJ2-7 and V is TRBV19, with D uncertain. Germline values: CDR1 LNHDA, CDR2 SQIVND (reference sequence). The CDR3 has 12 residues. Between the trimmed V and J ends, which lost 9 bases and 4 bases, there was a span of 13 bases.

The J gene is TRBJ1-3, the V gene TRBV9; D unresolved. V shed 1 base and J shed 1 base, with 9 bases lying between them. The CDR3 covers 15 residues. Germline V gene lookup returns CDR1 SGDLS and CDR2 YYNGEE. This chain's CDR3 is CASSVSGNSGNTIYF. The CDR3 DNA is TGTGCCAGCAGCGTATCGGGGAATTCTGGAAACACCATATATTTT.

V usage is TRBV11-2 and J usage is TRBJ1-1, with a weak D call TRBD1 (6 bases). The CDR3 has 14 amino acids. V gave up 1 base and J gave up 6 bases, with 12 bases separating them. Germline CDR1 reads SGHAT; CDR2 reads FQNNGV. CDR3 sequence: CASSLAPGGPEAFF. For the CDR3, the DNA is TGTGCCAGCAGCTTAGCTCCGGGGGGCCCTGAAGCTTTCTTT.

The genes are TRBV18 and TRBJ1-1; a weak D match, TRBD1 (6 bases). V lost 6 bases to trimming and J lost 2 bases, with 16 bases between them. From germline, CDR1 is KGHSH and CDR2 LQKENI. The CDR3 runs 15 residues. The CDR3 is CASSPITGTNTEAFF. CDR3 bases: TGTGCCAGCTCCCCAATAACAGGGACAAACACTGAAGCTTTCTTT.

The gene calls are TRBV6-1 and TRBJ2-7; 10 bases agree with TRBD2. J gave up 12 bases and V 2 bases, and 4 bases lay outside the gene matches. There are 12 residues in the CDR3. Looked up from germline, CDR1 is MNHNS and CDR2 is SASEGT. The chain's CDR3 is CASSETPSGRYF. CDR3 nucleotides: TGTGCCAGCAGTGAAACGCCTAGCGGGAGGTACTTC.

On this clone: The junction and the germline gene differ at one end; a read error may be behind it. The CDR3 DNA is TGTGCCAGCAGCTTATGGGGCTCCGACGAGCAGTACTTC. This encodes CASSLWGSDEQYF. This chain uses TRBV11-3 with TRBJ2-7; weak D call: TRBD1 (5 bases). CDR3 length: 13 residues. Germline V gene lookup returns CDR1 SGHNT and CDR2 YENEEA.

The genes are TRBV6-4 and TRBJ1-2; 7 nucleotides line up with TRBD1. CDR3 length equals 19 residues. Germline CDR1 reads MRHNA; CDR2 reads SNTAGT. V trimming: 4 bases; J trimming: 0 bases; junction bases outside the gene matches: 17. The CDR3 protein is CASSAALGFQGGANYGYTF. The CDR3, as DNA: TGTGCCAGCAGTGCGGCCTTGGGCTTCCAGGGGGGAGCTAACTATGGCTACACCTTC.

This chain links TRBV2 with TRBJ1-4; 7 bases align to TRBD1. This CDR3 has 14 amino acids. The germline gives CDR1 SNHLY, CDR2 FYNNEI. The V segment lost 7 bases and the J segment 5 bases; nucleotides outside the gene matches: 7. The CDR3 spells CASKIGTENEKLFF. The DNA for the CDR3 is TGTGCCAGCAAAATCGGGACAGAAAATGAAAAACTGTTTTTT. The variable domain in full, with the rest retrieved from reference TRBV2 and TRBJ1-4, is EPEVTQTPSHQVTQMGQEVILRCVPISNHLYFYWYRQILGQKVEFLVSFYNNEISEKSEIFDDQFSVERPDGSNFTLKIRSTKLEDSAMYFCASKIGTENEKLFFGSGTQLSVL.

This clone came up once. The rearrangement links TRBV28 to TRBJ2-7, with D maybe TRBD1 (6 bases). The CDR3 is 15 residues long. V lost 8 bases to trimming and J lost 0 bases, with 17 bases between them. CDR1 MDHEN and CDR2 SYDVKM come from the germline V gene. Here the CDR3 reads CASRTSGQSSYEQYF. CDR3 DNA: TGTGCCAGCCGGACTTCTGGACAGAGCTCCTACGAGCAGTACTTC. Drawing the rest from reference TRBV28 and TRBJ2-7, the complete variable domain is DVKVTQSSRYLVKRTGEKVFLECVQDMDHENMFWYRQDPGLGLRLIYFSYDVKMKEKGDIPEGYSVSREKKERFSLILESASTNQTSMYLCASRTSGQSSYEQYFGPGTRLTVT.

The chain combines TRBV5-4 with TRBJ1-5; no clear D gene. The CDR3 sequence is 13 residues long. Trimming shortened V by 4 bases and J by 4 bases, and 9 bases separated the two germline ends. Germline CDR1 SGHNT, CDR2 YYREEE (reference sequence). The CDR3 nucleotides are TGTGCCAGCAGCCGCGACGGTAATCAGCCCCAGCATTTT. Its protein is CASSRDGNQPQHF.

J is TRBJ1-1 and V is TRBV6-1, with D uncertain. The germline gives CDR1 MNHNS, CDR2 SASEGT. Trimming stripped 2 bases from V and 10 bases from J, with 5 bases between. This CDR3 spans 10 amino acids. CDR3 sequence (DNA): TGTGCCAGCAGTGAACTGGGAGCTTTCTTT. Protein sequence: CASSELGAFF.

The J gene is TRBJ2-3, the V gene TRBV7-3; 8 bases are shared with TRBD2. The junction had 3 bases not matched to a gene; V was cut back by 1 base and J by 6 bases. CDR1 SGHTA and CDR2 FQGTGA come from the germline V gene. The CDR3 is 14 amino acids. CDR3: CASSLKTGGDTQYF. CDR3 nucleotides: TGTGCCAGCAGCTTAAAAACGGGAGGGGATACGCAGTATTTT.

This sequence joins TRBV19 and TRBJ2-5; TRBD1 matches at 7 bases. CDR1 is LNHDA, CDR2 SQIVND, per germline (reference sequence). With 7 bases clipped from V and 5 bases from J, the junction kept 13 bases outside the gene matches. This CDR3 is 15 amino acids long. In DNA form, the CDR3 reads TGTGCCAGTAACCCGACAGGGTTGCCAAGGGAGACCCAGTACTTC. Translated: CASNPTGLPRETQYF.

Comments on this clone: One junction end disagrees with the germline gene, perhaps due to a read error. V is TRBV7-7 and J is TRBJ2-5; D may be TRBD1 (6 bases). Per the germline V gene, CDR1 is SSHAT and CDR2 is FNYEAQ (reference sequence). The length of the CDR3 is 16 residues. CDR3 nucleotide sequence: TGTGCTAGCAGCTTAGGGGGTGAGGGTCAGCAAGAGACCCAGTACTTC. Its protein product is CASSLGGEGQQETQYF.